What follows describes a single TCR beta chain. The antigen is undetermined. This sample was included in a study of radiotherapy plus CTLA-4 blockade in lung cancer. Overall study findings and caveats: TCR clones originating in tumors grew in number in blood after radiotherapy plus ipilimumab.

Trimming at V came to 3 bases and at J to 5 bases, leaving 4 bases not matched to a gene. CDR3 length equals 15 residues. CDR1 SGHKS and CDR2 YYEKEE come from the germline V gene (reference sequence). Patients had chemo-refractory metastatic non-small-cell lung cancer and received focal radiation plus CTLA-4 blockade that used ipilimumab. Here immunoSEQ multiplex PCR was the method, and the copy in TCRdb shows in-frame clones only, minus some. This table has under 65,000 clones, around 80% appearing once. Sample: peripheral blood, taken from a patient treated with radiotherapy plus ipilimumab. J is TRBJ2-2 and V is TRBV5-5; 10 bases fit TRBD1. The receptor's source is a human donor with non-small cell lung cancer whose response to radiotherapy plus ipilimumab could not be evaluated. This CDR3 is CASSSLDRGTGELFF. The CDR3 coding sequence is TGTGCCAGCAGCTCTTTGGACAGGGGGACCGGGGAGCTGTTTTTT.